Listed below are T cell receptor beta chains from one sample, sequenced in a study of OX40 agonist ivuxolimab in advanced cancers. The data were produced by immunoSEQ multiplex PCR, yet TCRdb's version contains in-frame clones alone and is incomplete. The top ten hold more than 3.5% of the sample, which has roughly 69,000 clones, around 87% seen once. The source was CD4+ or CD8+ T cells sorted from blood, collected in a trial of the OX40 agonist ivuxolimab. Source of these receptors: an adult with an advanced solid tumor such as melanoma, head and neck, liver or kidney cancer. CDR3s include the opening cysteine and the closing phenylalanine or tryptophan. Fields, in order: V gene, CDR3 length, J gene, D gene, clone size, CDR3 DNA, CDR3 protein. The D gene is left open where the match is weak. Only part of the rows carry a size: once, few, many, or a class if the clone is expanded.

TRBV7-2,15,TRBJ2-3,-,-,TGTGCCAGCAGCTCCTGGACGGATAGCACAGATACGCAGTATTTT,CASSSWTDSTDTQYF
TRBV28,16,TRBJ1-2,-,-,TGTGCCAGCAGTCCCCCCCGGCAGGGAGTAAACTATGGCTACACCTTC,CASSPPRQGVNYGYTF
TRBV27,13,TRBJ2-5,TRBD1,-,TGTGCCAGCAGGGGACAGAACGGGGAGACCCAGTACTTC,CASRGQNGETQYF
TRBV7-2,12,TRBJ1-4,-,-,TGTGCCAGCAGCTATAGGAATGAAAAACTGTTTTTT,CASSYRNEKLFF
TRBV2,11,TRBJ2-7,TRBD1,-,TGTGCCAGCAGGGTACCGGGACAGGGCGGCTTC,CASRVPGQGGF
TRBV21-1,19,TRBJ2-1,-,-,TGTGCCAGCAGCTTCCGGACAGGGGGCAAAATGAGCTCCTACAATGAGCAGTTCTTC,CASSFRTGGKMSSYNEQFF
TRBV7-3,16,TRBJ2-3,TRBD1,-,TGTGCCAGCAGCCCCCTGGACAGGGGGAGCACAGATACGCAGTATTTT,CASSPLDRGSTDTQYF
TRBV12-5,15,TRBJ2-1,-,-,TGTGCTAGTGGGTCTGCAGTGGGGGCCCTCAATGAGCAGTTCTTC,CASGSAVGALNEQFF
TRBV2,15,TRBJ2-3,-,-,TGTGCCAGCAGGGCAGACGGGTGGCGCACAGATACGCAGTATTTT,CASRADGWRTDTQYF
TRBV28,15,TRBJ2-7,TRBD2,-,TGTGCCAGCAGACCGACTAGCGGGGGCCAATACGAGCAGTACTTC,CASRPTSGGQYEQYF
TRBV19,13,TRBJ2-5,TRBD1,-,TGTGCCAGTAGCGCACAGGGGGACGAGACCCAGTACTTC,CASSAQGDETQYF
TRBV6-6,15,TRBJ2-3,TRBD2,-,TGTGCCAGCAGCAGGACTAGCGGGGGCCCCGATACGCAGTATTTT,CASSRTSGGPDTQYF
TRBV9,16,TRBJ2-2,TRBD1,-,TGTGCCAGCAGCCCTCTGACAGGGACGAACACCGGGGAGCTGTTTTTT,CASSPLTGTNTGELFF
TRBV7-9,15,TRBJ2-7,-,-,TGTGCCAGCAGCTTAGGGGCAGGGGGGATCCACGAGCAGTACTTC,CASSLGAGGIHEQYF
TRBV18,16,TRBJ2-2,-,-,TGTGCCAGCTCACTCAAGGCAGGGAAGAACACCGGGGAGCTGTTTTTT,CASSLKAGKNTGELFF
TRBV29-1,18,TRBJ2-7,TRBD2,-,TGCAGCGTTGCCTTGACCCTAGCGGGAGGTGGTGGCTCCTACGAGCAGTACTTC,CSVALTLAGGGGSYEQYF
TRBV11-2,13,TRBJ2-7,-,-,TGTGCCAGCAGCTTCGAGGGGGGCTACGAGCAGTACTTC,CASSFEGGYEQYF
TRBV6-1,11,TRBJ2-3,-,-,TGTGCCAGCAGCGAAGTAGATACGCAGTATTTT,CASSEVDTQYF
TRBV19,14,TRBJ1-5,-,few,TGTGCCAGCACCCCACGGGGTATCAATCAGCCCCAGCATTTT,CASTPRGINQPQHF
TRBV6-6,13,TRBJ2-1,-,-,TGTGCCAGCAGCCAAACGTCCTACAATGAGCAGTTCTTC,CASSQTSYNEQFF
TRBV5-6,16,TRBJ1-5,TRBD1,-,TGTGCCAGCAGCTCTACCGGGACAGCTTTTAATCAGCCCCAGCATTTT,CASSSTGTAFNQPQHF
TRBV18,15,TRBJ2-5,-,-,TGTGCCAGCTCACCCCCGGGGCCCCTAAAGGAGACCCAGTACTTC,CASSPPGPLKETQYF
TRBV11-1,14,TRBJ2-2,TRBD1,-,TGTGCCAGCAGCGACAGGGGTCGCCCCGGGGAGCTGTTTTTT,CASSDRGRPGELFF
TRBV27,13,TRBJ2-1,-,-,TGTGCCAGCAGTAGGGGCAGCTACAATGAGCAGTTCTTC,CASSRGSYNEQFF
TRBV18,13,TRBJ2-1,TRBD1,-,TGTGCCAGCTCACCACAGGGGGCTAATGAGCAGTTCTTC,CASSPQGANEQFF
TRBV9,14,TRBJ2-5,-,-,TGTGCCAGCAGCGTAGGGTCAGGGGAAGAGACCCAGTACTTC,CASSVGSGEETQYF
TRBV18,13,TRBJ2-5,-,-,TGTGCCAGCTCACCAGGGGACGGAGAGACCCAGTACTTC,CASSPGDGETQYF
TRBV4-1,19,TRBJ2-6,-,-,TGCGCCAGCAGCCTACTAGCCACAGGGGCCCTCTCTGGGGCCAACGTCCTGACTTTC,CASSLLATGALSGANVLTF
TRBV18,14,TRBJ2-3,-,-,TGTGCCAGCTCACCAAGCGAAAGAGGAGATACGCAGTATTTT,CASSPSERGDTQYF
TRBV15,13,TRBJ2-3,-,-,TGTGCCACCAGCAGGGTCCTGGCAGATACGCAGTATTTT,CATSRVLADTQYF
TRBV6-1,16,TRBJ1-2,-,-,TGTGCCAGCAGTGAAGCCGGCAGTTCAAGCCTCTATGGCTACACCTTC,CASSEAGSSSLYGYTF
TRBV19,17,TRBJ2-6,TRBD1,-,TGTGCCAGTAGTTCACGGGACAGGGGGCTCGGGGCCAACGTCCTGACTTTC,CASSSRDRGLGANVLTF
TRBV6-5,15,TRBJ2-5,TRBD2,-,TGTGCCAGCAGTCGGGTAGCGGGGGGGGTGGAGACCCAGTACTTC,CASSRVAGGVETQYF
TRBV6-5,14,TRBJ2-5,-,-,TGTGCCAGCAGTTACTTAGGGACCCAAGAGACCCAGTACTTC,CASSYLGTQETQYF
TRBV7-2,14,TRBJ1-2,-,-,TGTGCCAGCAGCTTAGAGGATTTGCTCTATGGCTACACCTTC,CASSLEDLLYGYTF
TRBV18,12,TRBJ2-3,-,-,TGTGCCAGCTCATCGTACACAGATACGCAGTATTTT,CASSSYTDTQYF
TRBV7-8,16,TRBJ1-1,-,-,TGTGCCAGCAGCTTAGCGGGGCGGGGCTGGGGCACTGAAGCTTTCTTT,CASSLAGRGWGTEAFF
TRBV7-8,16,TRBJ1-6,TRBD1,-,TGTGCCAGCAGCTACCGGGGAACAGGGGCTGGTTCACCCCTCCACTTT,CASSYRGTGAGSPLHF
TRBV7-9,15,TRBJ2-1,TRBD1,-,TGTGCCAGCAGCATCGGGACAGTCTCCTACAATGAGCAGTTCTTC,CASSIGTVSYNEQFF
TRBV6-4,15,TRBJ2-1,TRBD2,-,TGTGCCAGCAGGCGGATAGCGGGAGATTACAATGAGCAGTTCTTC,CASRRIAGDYNEQFF
TRBV4-3,17,TRBJ2-2,-,-,TGCGCCAGCAGCCCTGGGGCGGGCTGGGGGGACACCGGGGAGCTGTTTTTT,CASSPGAGWGDTGELFF
TRBV28,14,TRBJ2-1,TRBD2,-,TGTGCCAGCAGCTTGGGAGGGCTTGACAATGAGCAGTTCTTC,CASSLGGLDNEQFF
TRBV19,15,TRBJ2-3,TRBD2,-,TGTGCCAGTAGCCGGACTAGCGGGATGTCTGATACGCAGTATTTT,CASSRTSGMSDTQYF
TRBV29-1,13,TRBJ1-6,-,-,TGCAGCGTTGCGGGGGCATCGGATTCACCCCTCCACTTT,CSVAGASDSPLHF
TRBV7-2,16,TRBJ2-4,TRBD1,-,TGTGCCAGCAGCTTGGACAGGGGGCTGGCCAAAAACATTCAGTACTTC,CASSLDRGLAKNIQYF
TRBV7-2,16,TRBJ2-1,TRBD2,-,TGTGCCAGCAGCCTCGGGAGCGGGGGGGTCTACAATGAGCAGTTCTTC,CASSLGSGGVYNEQFF
TRBV30,13,TRBJ1-5,-,-,TGTGCCTGGAGTGTAGATGGTTATCAGCCCCAGCATTTT,CAWSVDGYQPQHF
TRBV10-1,13,TRBJ1-5,-,-,TGCGCCAGCAGCCCGGGGCCCAATCAGCCCCAGCATTTT,CASSPGPNQPQHF
TRBV28,15,TRBJ2-2,TRBD2,-,TGTGCCAGCCGTCCGGGGGGAGCAAACACCGGGGAGCTGTTTTTT,CASRPGGANTGELFF